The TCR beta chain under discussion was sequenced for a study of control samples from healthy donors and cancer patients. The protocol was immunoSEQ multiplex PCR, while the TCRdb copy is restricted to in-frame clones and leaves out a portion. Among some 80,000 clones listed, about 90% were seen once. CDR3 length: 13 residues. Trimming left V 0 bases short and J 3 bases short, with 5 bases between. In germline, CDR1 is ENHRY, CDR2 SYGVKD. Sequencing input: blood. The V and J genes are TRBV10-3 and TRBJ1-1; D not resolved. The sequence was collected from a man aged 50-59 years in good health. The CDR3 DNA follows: TGTGCCATCAGTGAGTCGCGGGACACTGAAGCTTTCTTT. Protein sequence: CAISESRDTEAFF.